This is a list of T cell receptor beta chains from one sample in a study of vaccination and CD4 T cells after COVID-19. No antigen is known for these receptors. Each CDR3 protein is one row after TCRdb ran MiXCR on the PCR reads. Of around 10,000 distinct CDR3 sequences listed, roughly 28% are singletons. Sequencing was performed on CD4+ T cells from blood, cultured in vitro. These receptors all stem from a human donor in good health. Both conserved end residues are part of each CDR3. The order of the fields is clone size, V gene, D gene, CDR3 length, J gene, CDR3 protein, CDR3 DNA. The D gene is left open where the match is weak. Only part of the rows carry a size: once, few, many, or a class if the clone is expanded.

NA	TRBV27	TRBD2	16	TRBJ2-3	CASSLTLAGFTDTQYF	TGTGCCAGCAGCCTTACACTAGCGGGGTTCACAGATACGCAGTATTTT
medium-sized	TRBV20-1	TRBD1	16	TRBJ1-2	CSATRRDRGSNYGYTF	TGCAGTGCTACCCGGCGGGACAGGGGGTCTAACTATGGCTACACCTTC
few	TRBV19	NA	11	TRBJ1-1	CASSMTAEAFF	TGTGCCAGTAGTATGACAGCAGAAGCTTTCTTT
few	TRBV28	TRBD1	14	TRBJ2-5	CASTIRQGQETQYF	TGTGCCAGCACCATACGACAGGGTCAAGAGACCCAGTACTTC
few	TRBV7-2	NA	14	TRBJ1-5	CASSPTQGLGPQHF	TGTGCCAGCAGCCCCACACAGGGATTGGGGCCCCAGCATTTT
few	TRBV6-4	NA	10	TRBJ2-2	CASICGELFF	TGTGCCAGCATTTGCGGGGAGCTGTTTTTT
NA	TRBV27	TRBD1	15	TRBJ1-6	CASSLSTGGGSPLHF	TGTGCCAGCAGTTTATCGACAGGGGGCGGCTCACCCCTCCACTTT
medium-sized	TRBV24-1	NA	17	TRBJ2-3	CATSDLGAGHPTDTQYF	TGTGCCACCAGTGATTTAGGAGCGGGACACCCCACAGATACGCAGTATTTT
NA	TRBV15	NA	24	TRBJ1-2	CATSRGTRPCMSVLPSGGNYGYTF	NA
few	TRBV6-2/TRBV6-3	NA	15	TRBJ1-5	CASSAQGHSNQPQHF	TGTGCCAGCAGTGCTCAGGGTCATAGCAATCAGCCCCAGCATTTT
few	TRBV7-8	TRBD2	18	TRBJ2-3	CASSPRSLAGGYTDTQYF	TGTGCCAGCAGCCCCCGATCCCTAGCGGGAGGTTACACAGATACGCAGTATTTT
few	TRBV12-3/TRBV12-4	TRBD1	14	TRBJ2-5	CASSFYRGQETQYF	TGTGCCAGCAGTTTCTACAGGGGCCAAGAGACCCAGTACTTC
NA	TRBV2	TRBD2	15	TRBJ2-2	CASTGLAGNTGELFF	TGTGCCAGCACGGGGCTAGCGGGCAACACCGGGGAGCTGTTTTTT
few	TRBV7-6	TRBD2	16	TRBJ2-7	CASREGAGGPVYEQYF	TGTGCCAGCAGGGAAGGGGCGGGAGGGCCAGTCTACGAGCAGTACTTC
NA	TRBV7-9	NA	16	TRBJ2-5	CASSQPPRGPGETQYF	TGTGCCAGCAGCCAACCCCCCAGGGGCCCGGGGGAGACCCAGTACTTC
NA	TRBV30	TRBD1	13	TRBJ2-3	CALTGFTTDTQYF	TGTGCCTTGACAGGGTTCACCACAGATACGCAGTATTTT
few	TRBV19	NA	14	TRBJ1-1	CASKTTQKEFEAFF	TGTGCCAGCAAAACCACACAGAAGGAGTTTGAAGCTTTCTTT
NA	TRBV29-1	NA	12	TRBJ1-1	CSKWVGDTEAFF	TGCAGCAAATGGGTCGGGGACACTGAAGCTTTCTTT
few	TRBV7-3	NA	14	TRBJ2-7	CASSPQWSEGEQYF	TGTGCCAGCAGCCCCCAATGGTCGGAGGGGGAGCAGTACTTC
NA	TRBV19	NA	13	TRBJ1-3	CASRRGQGNTIYF	TGTGCCAGTCGCCGAGGGCAGGGAAACACCATATATTTT
NA	TRBV20-1	TRBD2	15	TRBJ2-1	CSATRRTSGTPEQFF	TGCAGTGCTACCAGGAGGACTAGCGGGACCCCTGAGCAGTTCTTC
NA	TRBV6-2/TRBV6-3	TRBD2	17	TRBJ2-1	CASSYSRVGGPHNEQFF	TGTGCCAGCAGTTACTCGAGAGTGGGAGGGCCCCACAATGAGCAGTTCTTC
few	TRBV7-3	NA	12	TRBJ2-3	CASSPIGGTQYF	TGTGCCAGCAGTCCCATAGGAGGTACGCAGTATTTT
few	TRBV7-6	NA	13	TRBJ1-3	CASSSLQGNTIYF	TGTGCCAGCAGCTCGCTACAGGGAAACACCATATATTTT
NA	TRBV7-2	NA	13	TRBJ1-1	CASSSPLGTEAFF	TGTGCCAGCAGCTCCCCCTTGGGGACTGAAGCTTTCTTT
few	TRBV27	TRBD2	14	TRBJ2-3	CASSLSTGLVTQYF	TGTGCCAGCAGTTTATCCACGGGACTAGTAACGCAGTATTTT
NA	TRBV7-6	TRBD1	17	TRBJ2-5	CASSPRLGQGGGETQYF	TGTGCCAGCAGCCCCCGTTTGGGACAGGGAGGCGGAGAGACCCAGTACTTC
NA	TRBV20-1	NA	17	TRBJ2-3	CSAPMPRAARSTDTQYF	TGCAGTGCTCCTATGCCCCGGGCCGCCCGGAGCACAGATACGCAGTATTTT
NA	TRBV6-5	NA	15	TRBJ2-7	CASSYSGAGNYEQYF	TGTGCCAGCAGTTACTCGGGCGCGGGCAACTACGAGCAGTACTTC
NA	TRBV20-1	NA	16	TRBJ1-2	CSARGRGGSFNYGYTF	TGCAGTGCTAGGGGACGGGGGGGGTCCTTTAACTATGGCTACACCTTC
few	TRBV20-1	NA	17	TRBJ2-3	CSAPPRGRTQMTDTQYF	TGCAGTGCCCCCCCGCGTGGCAGGACCCAAATGACAGATACGCAGTATTTT
few	TRBV5-4	NA	14	TRBJ2-1	CASSLPGSYNEQFF	TGTGCCAGCAGCCTGCCGGGCTCCTACAATGAGCAGTTCTTC
few	TRBV7-8	NA	16	TRBJ1-2	CASSLDLAGPGYGYTF	TGTGCCAGCAGCTTAGATCTAGCGGGGCCCGGGTATGGCTACACCTTC
few	TRBV7-2	TRBD1	15	TRBJ1-1	CASSVGDRGDTEAFF	TGTGCCAGCAGCGTCGGGGACAGGGGGGACACTGAAGCTTTCTTT
medium-sized	TRBV10-1	NA	17	TRBJ2-5	CASREWDGPNYQETQYF	TGCGCCAGCAGAGAATGGGACGGACCGAACTACCAAGAGACCCAGTACTTC
few	TRBV30	NA	11	TRBJ2-5	CAWRLRETQYF	TGTGCCTGGAGACTTCGGGAGACCCAGTACTTC
NA	TRBV5-8	TRBD1	16	TRBJ2-3	CASSGGQGYTTDTQYF	TGTGCCAGCAGCGGGGGACAGGGTTACACCACAGATACGCAGTATTTT
NA	TRBV7-3	TRBD1	15	TRBJ2-5	CASSPDRALLETRYF	TGTGCCAGCAGCCCCGACAGGGCTTTATTAGAGACCCGGTACTTC
NA	TRBV20-1	TRBD2	15	TRBJ2-3	CSARKLAGGKDTQYF	TGCAGTGCTAGAAAACTAGCGGGAGGTAAAGATACGCAGTATTTT
NA	TRBV30	NA	16	TRBJ2-7	CAWIRQPTWETYEQYF	TGTGCCTGGATCCGGCAGCCAACTTGGGAGACCTACGAGCAGTACTTC
few	TRBV27	TRBD1	14	TRBJ2-7	CASRGQGITYEQYF	TGTGCCAGCCGTGGACAGGGGATAACCTACGAGCAGTACTTC
NA	TRBV7-2	TRBD2	18	TRBJ2-1	CASSLVGLAGTLYNEQFF	TGTGCCAGCAGCTTAGTGGGACTAGCGGGTACCCTATACAATGAGCAGTTCTTC
few	TRBV7-2	NA	13	TRBJ1-5	CASSLDRAQPQHF	TGTGCCAGCAGCTTAGACAGGGCTCAGCCCCAGCATTTT
few	TRBV6-1	NA	14	TRBJ1-2	CASSATQGGYGYTF	TGTGCCAGCAGTGCTACTCAGGGTGGCTATGGCTACACCTTC
few	TRBV6-1	NA	17	TRBJ2-5	CASSTPWGPTGQETQYF	TGTGCCAGCAGTACACCATGGGGCCCGACAGGCCAAGAGACCCAGTACTTC
NA	TRBV24-1	NA	13	TRBJ2-1	CAASITSPGEQFF	TGTGCCGCCAGTATCACTAGCCCCGGTGAGCAGTTCTTC